Listed here are 26 T cell receptor beta chains from one sample, sequenced in a study of shared clonotypes between healthy human individuals. Data came from immunoSEQ multiplex PCR; TCRdb stores just in-frame clones and leaves some out. The table has 2 million to 2.5 million clones, roughly 96% seen once. Material: naive CD4+ T cells sorted from blood. The sample's subset: CD45RA+ positively selected. These receptors all stem from a man aged 18-30 years in good health.

In this sample, this clone turned up once. This chain uses TRBV2 with TRBJ1-1; D call uncertain. Trimming took 0 bases from V and 0 from J, leaving 8 bases between them. Germline V gene sequence: CDR1 SNHLY, CDR2 FYNNEI. This CDR3 contains 15 residues. The CDR3 reads CASSEALNMNTEAFF. The CDR3 region has the DNA TGTGCCAGCAGTGAAGCGCTTAACATGAACACTGAAGCTTTCTTT. Filled out from reference TRBV2 and TRBJ1-1, the complete variable domain reads EPEVTQTPSHQVTQMGQEVILRCVPISNHLYFYWYRQILGQKVEFLVSFYNNEISEKSEIFDDQFSVERPDGSNFTLKIRSTKLEDSAMYFCASSEALNMNTEAFFGQGTRLTVV.

The chain is built from TRBV4-3 and TRBJ1-2; 7 positions match TRBD1. After removal of 3 bases from V and 2 bases from J, the junction contained 21 bases not matched to a gene. The length of the CDR3 is 20 residues. Germline lookup yields CDR1 LGHNA and CDR2 YSLEER. CDR3 protein: CASSHTFTLTGLKLNYGYTF. CDR3 sequence (DNA): TGCGCCAGCAGCCACACCTTTACTTTGACAGGGCTAAAACTAAACTATGGCTACACCTTC.

The rearrangement joins TRBV2 to TRBJ2-1, with unresolved D. The CDR3 runs to 14 residues. CDR1 and CDR2 (germline): SNHLY, FYNNEI. Trimming removed 10 bases at V and 1 base at J, with 14 bases between. The CDR3 here is CANPFPVSYNEQFF. The CDR3 nucleotides are TGTGCCAACCCGTTTCCAGTTTCCTACAATGAGCAGTTCTTC.

The gene calls are TRBV6-5 and TRBJ2-7; possibly TRBD2 for D (5 bases). The CDR3 is 10 residues long. Trimming shortened V by 7 bases and J by 5 bases, and 6 bases separated the two germline ends. CDR1 MNHEY and CDR2 SVGAGI come from the germline V gene. The CDR3 DNA reads as TGTGCCAGCAAGAGGGACGAGCAGTACTTC. It is translated as CASKRDEQYF.

As to this clone: The identical CDR3 is also encoded by other nucleotide sequences in the sample. This rearrangement joins TRBV18 to TRBJ1-5; TRBD1 might be the D (5 bases). V lost 3 bases to trimming and J lost 4 bases, with 10 bases between them. The germline V gene encodes CDR1 KGHSH and CDR2 LQKENI. This CDR3 is 14 amino acids long. The CDR3 sequence is CASSPGLSNQPQHF. CDR3 coding DNA: TGTGCCAGCTCACCGGGACTCTCGAATCAGCCCCAGCATTTT. Using reference TRBV18 and TRBJ1-5 for the parts outside the CDR3, the full variable domain is NAGVMQNPRHLVRRRGQEARLRCSPMKGHSHVYWYRQLPEEGLKFMVYLQKENIIDESGMPKERFSAEFPKEGPSILRIQQVVRGDSAAYFCASSPGLSNQPQHFGDGTRLSIL.

This chain links TRBV7-2 with TRBJ2-7; the D gene is possibly TRBD1 (6 bases). The germline V and J ends were trimmed by 5 bases and 2 bases, with 16 bases remaining between them. The CDR3 totals 15 residues. Germline V lookup: CDR1 SGHTA, CDR2 FQGNSA. The CDR3 region has the DNA TGTGCCAGCAGCCGAGTGGCAGGGGATACCTACGAGCAGTACTTC. Translation: CASSRVAGDTYEQYF.

The J gene is TRBJ2-7, the V gene TRBV5-1; 8 bases align to TRBD2. There are 21 residues in the CDR3. The germline gives CDR1 SGHRS, CDR2 YFSETQ. The J segment lost 2 bases and the V segment lost 0 bases, leaving 22 bases of the junction unmatched. CDR3 loop: CASSLAMIPNAPKRETYEQYF. CDR3 in DNA: TGCGCCAGCAGCTTGGCGATGATCCCTAATGCCCCGAAGCGGGAGACCTACGAGCAGTACTTC.

The V and J genes are TRBV23-1 and TRBJ2-7; 7 nucleotides match TRBD2. TRBV23-1 is assigned to the ORF class and has an uncertain function. J was trimmed by 3 bases and V by 1 base; bases with no gene match: 6. The CDR3 length is 15 residues. Here the CDR3 reads CASSQLEREVYEQYF. For the CDR3, the DNA is TGCGCCAGCAGTCAATTGGAGCGGGAAGTCTACGAGCAGTACTTC.

The chain has TRBV27 and TRBJ1-1; D remains unclear. This CDR3 has 13 amino acids. Per the germline V gene, CDR1 is MNHEY and CDR2 is SMNVEV (reference sequence). Trimming stripped 5 bases from V and 2 bases from J, with 9 bases between. CDR3 nucleotide sequence: TGTGCCAGCAGTCCAAGAATAAACACTGAAGCTTTCTTT. This gives the protein CASSPRINTEAFF.

V gene TRBV10-3 combines with J gene TRBJ2-2; TRBD1 matches 12 bases. CDR3 size: 14 residues. The junction had 5 bases not matched to a gene; V was cut back by 10 bases and J by 5 bases. Germline-derived CDR1 and CDR2 are ENHRY and SYGVKD. The CDR3 reads CASLGQGATGELFF. The CDR3, as DNA: TGTGCCAGCTTGGGACAGGGGGCTACCGGGGAGCTGTTTTTT.

This sequence joins TRBV29-1 and TRBJ2-5, with D perhaps given as TRBD1 or TRBD2 (6 bases each). The CDR3 runs to 13 residues. V lost 4 bases and J 4 bases, leaving 13 bases between the germline ends. Germline CDR1 and CDR2: SQVTM and ANQGSEA. CDR3 amino acids: CSVAVGGSETQYF. In nucleotides, the CDR3 is TGCAGCGTTGCGGTAGGGGGGTCAGAGACCCAGTACTTC.

The CDR3 loop is CASSRVPGAQETQYF. The CDR3 region has the DNA TGCGCCAGCAGCAGGGTCCCCGGGGCCCAAGAGACCCAGTACTTC. This chain links TRBV5-1 with TRBJ2-5; the D call may be TRBD1 or TRBD2 (5 bases each). The germline V gene encodes CDR1 SGHRS and CDR2 YFSETQ. The CDR3 spans 15 residues. The V end lost 4 bases, the J end lost 1 base, and 14 bases lay between the germline ends.

The J gene is TRBJ1-4, the V gene TRBV4-1, with D tentatively TRBD1 (6 bases). V was clipped by 5 bases and J by 5 bases, with 21 bases between them. The CDR3 totals 17 residues. Germline CDR1 is MGHRA and CDR2 is YSYEKL. The CDR3 sequence: CASSTSPRQELNEKLFF. The CDR3 coding sequence is TGCGCCAGCAGCACATCCCCCCGACAGGAGTTAAATGAAAAACTGTTTTTT.

The gene calls are TRBV2 and TRBJ2-3; D may be TRBD2 (6 bases). Deletions cut 6 bases from V and 4 bases from J, with 8 bases between. The CDR3 has 12 amino acids. CDR1 is SNHLY, CDR2 FYNNEI, per germline. The CDR3 here is CASSSGADTQYF. DNA of the CDR3: TGTGCCAGCAGCTCGGGGGCAGATACGCAGTATTTT.

This sequence joins TRBV28 and TRBJ1-4, with 12 bases aligning to TRBD1. V dropped 8 bases and J dropped 6; count of bases not matched to a gene: 7. Germline values: CDR1 MDHEN, CDR2 SYDVKM. The CDR3 extends over 15 amino acids. The CDR3 DNA reads TGTGCCAGCGGGACAGGGGGCGCCCCCGATGAAAAACTGTTTTTT. Translated: CASGTGGAPDEKLFF.

This chain joins TRBV29-1 and TRBJ1-1, with 7 bases fitting TRBD1. Germline V lookup: CDR1 SQVTM, CDR2 ANQGSEA. Unmatched junction bases numbered 9, after V lost 4 bases and J lost 7 bases. The CDR3 totals 13 residues. CDR3: CSVVKGTDFEAFF. Written as DNA, the CDR3 is TGCAGCGTTGTTAAGGGGACAGACTTTGAAGCTTTCTTT.

This sequence joins TRBV27 and TRBJ2-1; 8 bases match TRBD2. This CDR3 region has 13 residues. V lost 11 bases, J lost 3 bases, and 6 bases stayed unmatched. CDR1 and CDR2 (germline): MNHEY, SMNVEV (reference sequence). The CDR3 protein is CAAGGMIYNEQFF. The DNA of the CDR3 is TGTGCCGCGGGGGGTATGATCTACAATGAGCAGTTCTTC.

The chain couples TRBV6-5 to TRBJ2-3; D is undetermined. V lost 0 bases, J lost 7 bases, and 14 bases lay in between. The CDR3 runs to 15 residues. Germline V gene lookup returns CDR1 MNHEY and CDR2 SVGAGI. The CDR3 DNA follows: TGTGCCAGCAGTTACTCCGCAGGCTCCGCCAATACGCAGTATTTT. Its protein product is CASSYSAGSANTQYF.

The chain carries TRBV5-6 and TRBJ2-2, with 8 bases lining up with TRBD1. Unmatched junction bases numbered 14, after V lost 4 bases and J lost 6 bases. The length of the CDR3 is 17 residues. CDR1 and CDR2 from the germline V gene are SGHDT and YYEEEE. The CDR3 sequence is CASSPRLTTGEPGELFF. In DNA form, the CDR3 reads TGTGCCAGCAGCCCCCGGTTGACGACAGGGGAGCCCGGGGAGCTGTTTTTT.

This chain uses TRBV27 with TRBJ2-2; 15 bases map to TRBD2. J gave up 9 bases and V 6 bases, and 8 bases lay outside the gene matches. The germline gives CDR1 MNHEY, CDR2 SMNVEV (reference sequence). The CDR3 consists of 16 residues. The CDR3 DNA reads TGTGCCAGCAGCTCTCGGACTAGCGGGGGGGCAAGGGAGCTGTTTTTT. Protein: CASSSRTSGGARELFF.

The chain couples TRBV7-2 to TRBJ1-2; TRBD1 matches 12 bases. This CDR3 has 17 residues. J was trimmed by 6 bases and V by 0 bases; bases with no gene match: 8. Germline V gives CDR1 SGHTA, CDR2 FQGNSA. The CDR3 DNA sequence: TGTGCCAGCAGCTTAGCTCGGGGACAGGGGGCGACAAATGGCTACACCTTC. Protein sequence: CASSLARGQGATNGYTF.

Note on this clone: Within the sample, other DNA sequences also encode this same CDR3. The chain recombines TRBV27 with TRBJ1-1; D is perhaps TRBD1 (6 bases). The CDR3 covers 13 residues. V was clipped by 6 bases and J by 0 bases, with 8 bases between them. CDR1 MNHEY and CDR2 SMNVEV come from the germline V gene (reference sequence). In DNA, the CDR3 is TGTGCCAGCAGAGGACAGCTGAACACTGAAGCTTTCTTT. It yields the protein CASRGQLNTEAFF.

The genes are TRBV7-2 and TRBJ2-7; possible D gene TRBD1, 5 bases. Trimming removed 5 bases from V and 6 bases from J, with 14 bases in between. The CDR3 has 13 residues. Germline-derived CDR1 and CDR2 are SGHTA and FQGNSA. The CDR3 DNA is TGTGCCAGCAGCCTTGACAGCTTCACCGAGCAGTACTTC. The encoded protein is CASSLDSFTEQYF.

The chain combines TRBV7-2 with TRBJ2-2; no definite D call. This CDR3 region has 14 residues. Germline V CDR1 and CDR2: SGHTA, FQGNSA. V lost 1 base to trimming and J lost 6 bases, with 9 bases between them. The CDR3 region has the DNA TGTGCCAGCAGCTTAGTCGTAGTCTCCGGGGAGCTGTTTTTT. The encoded protein is CASSLVVVSGELFF.

The gene calls are TRBV2 and TRBJ2-5; 11 nucleotides align to TRBD2. There are 16 residues in the CDR3. Trimming took 2 bases from V and 4 from J; bases not matched to a gene: 6. Per germline, CDR1 SNHLY and CDR2 FYNNEI. The CDR3 reads CASSEQGTSGGETQYF. The CDR3 nucleotides read TGTGCCAGCAGTGAACAAGGGACTAGCGGAGGAGAGACCCAGTACTTC.

The V gene is TRBV20-1, the J gene TRBJ1-1; possible D gene TRBD1, 6 bases. Germline V lookup: CDR1 DFQATT, CDR2 SNEGSKA (reference sequence). The V end lost 5 bases, the J end lost 4 bases, and 8 bases lay between the germline ends. The CDR3 length is 11 residues. CDR3 in DNA: TGCAGTGCTCAGGGGTCCACTGAAGCTTTCTTT. It yields the protein CSAQGSTEAFF.